A selection of T cell receptor beta chains follows, all from one sample in a study of identical twins. Using its own MiXCR run on the 5' RACE reads, TCRdb lists one record per CDR3 protein. The table shows hundreds of thousands of distinct CDR3 sequences, with over 15% occurring only once. Separately, the same data were catalogued under a study of T cells expressing NK-cell markers.

Sequences were obtained from PBMCs. Receptors were obtained from a woman aged 18-29 years in good health. Each CDR3 is given with its conserved first and last residue. D genes are given only for firm matches. The size entry is marked missing in some rows and otherwise reads once, few, many or a size class.

v_call: TRBV10-3
cdr3_length: 14
clone_size: few
j_call: TRBJ2-7
d_call: TRBD2
cdr3_aa: CAISEGGRAIEQYF
cdr3_nt: TGTGCCATCAGTGAGGGCGGGAGGGCCATCGAGCAGTACTTC

v_call: TRBV6-2/TRBV6-3
cdr3_length: 12
clone_size: .
j_call: TRBJ1-1
d_call: TRBD1
cdr3_aa: CASRGQFFEAFF
cdr3_nt: TGTGCCAGCAGGGGACAGTTTTTTGAAGCTTTCTTT

v_call: TRBV12-3/TRBV12-4
cdr3_length: 12
clone_size: few
j_call: TRBJ2-7
d_call: .
cdr3_aa: CASSFYGDEQYF
cdr3_nt: TGTGCCAGCAGTTTTTATGGAGACGAGCAGTACTTC

v_call: TRBV15
cdr3_length: 14
clone_size: .
j_call: TRBJ1-5
d_call: .
cdr3_aa: CATSRAHSNQPQHF
cdr3_nt: TGTGCCACCAGCAGAGCGCATAGCAATCAGCCCCAGCATTTT

v_call: TRBV5-6
cdr3_length: 12
clone_size: .
j_call: TRBJ2-3
d_call: .
cdr3_aa: CASSWNRDTQYF
cdr3_nt: TGTGCCAGCAGCTGGAACAGAGATACGCAGTATTTT

v_call: TRBV20-1
cdr3_length: 14
clone_size: once
j_call: TRBJ2-7
d_call: TRBD2
cdr3_aa: CSARGLAGGSEQYF
cdr3_nt: TGCAGTGCTAGAGGACTAGCGGGAGGTTCCGAGCAGTACTTC

v_call: TRBV20-1
cdr3_length: 13
clone_size: .
j_call: TRBJ1-1
d_call: .
cdr3_aa: CSATPDGNTEAFF
cdr3_nt: TGCAGTGCTACCCCGGACGGTAACACTGAAGCTTTCTTT

v_call: TRBV5-1
cdr3_length: 14
clone_size: .
j_call: TRBJ2-1
d_call: TRBD2
cdr3_aa: CASSLGTSGDPKFF
cdr3_nt: TGCGCCAGCAGCTTAGGGACTAGCGGGGACCCTAAGTTCTTC

v_call: TRBV12-3/TRBV12-4
cdr3_length: 15
clone_size: .
j_call: TRBJ1-2
d_call: .
cdr3_aa: CASSLGASGNYGYTF
cdr3_nt: TGTGCCAGCAGTTTAGGGGCAAGCGGAAACTATGGCTACACCTTC

v_call: TRBV6-5
cdr3_length: 15
clone_size: few
j_call: TRBJ2-5
d_call: TRBD2
cdr3_aa: CASSSTAGTRETQYF
cdr3_nt: TGTGCCAGCAGTTCCACCGCCGGGACTAGAGAGACCCAGTACTTC

v_call: TRBV29-1
cdr3_length: 15
clone_size: .
j_call: TRBJ2-7
d_call: .
cdr3_aa: CSVEDQTGSSYEQYF
cdr3_nt: TGCAGCGTTGAAGATCAAACAGGGAGCTCCTACGAGCAGTACTTC

v_call: TRBV20-1
cdr3_length: 14
clone_size: many
j_call: TRBJ2-1
d_call: TRBD2
cdr3_aa: CSATLAGGPNEQFF
cdr3_nt: TGCAGTGCAACTCTAGCGGGAGGGCCAAATGAGCAGTTCTTC

v_call: TRBV15
cdr3_length: 15
clone_size: .
j_call: TRBJ2-2
d_call: .
cdr3_aa: CATSPRTANTGELFF
cdr3_nt: TGTGCCACCAGCCCCCGGACGGCGAACACCGGGGAGCTGTTTTTT

v_call: TRBV12-5
cdr3_length: 15
clone_size: .
j_call: TRBJ2-7
d_call: TRBD1
cdr3_aa: CASGGGTGGPYEQYF
cdr3_nt: TGTGCTAGTGGTGGCGGGACAGGCGGACCCTACGAGCAGTACTTC

v_call: TRBV10-3
cdr3_length: 15
clone_size: few
j_call: TRBJ2-7
d_call: .
cdr3_aa: CAISASGADSYEQYF
cdr3_nt: TGTGCCATCAGTGCCAGTGGCGCGGACTCCTACGAGCAGTACTTC

v_call: TRBV6-1
cdr3_length: 13
clone_size: .
j_call: TRBJ2-7
d_call: TRBD2
cdr3_aa: CASGRLANYEQYF
cdr3_nt: TGTGCCAGCGGAAGACTAGCAAACTACGAGCAGTACTTC

v_call: TRBV7-2
cdr3_length: 13
clone_size: .
j_call: TRBJ2-3
d_call: .
cdr3_aa: CASSQFGDSPGDF
cdr3_nt: TGTGCCAGCAGTCAGTTCGGGGACTCGCCCGGTGATTTT

v_call: TRBV20-1
cdr3_length: 15
clone_size: .
j_call: TRBJ2-1
d_call: .
cdr3_aa: CSARGQINTYNEQFF
cdr3_nt: TGCAGTGCTAGAGGACAGATCAACACCTACAATGAGCAGTTCTTC

v_call: TRBV27
cdr3_length: 13
clone_size: .
j_call: TRBJ2-7
d_call: .
cdr3_aa: CASRGAGLNEQYF
cdr3_nt: TGTGCCAGTAGGGGGGCAGGCCTAAACGAGCAGTACTTC

v_call: TRBV6-1
cdr3_length: 15
clone_size: .
j_call: TRBJ2-3
d_call: .
cdr3_aa: CASSLRDSITDTQYF
cdr3_nt: TGTGCCAGCAGTCTCCGGGACTCAATCACAGATACGCAGTATTTT

v_call: TRBV7-6
cdr3_length: 13
clone_size: .
j_call: TRBJ2-1
d_call: .
cdr3_aa: CASSLGARGEQFF
cdr3_nt: TGTGCCAGCAGCTTGGGGGCCCGGGGTGAGCAGTTCTTC

v_call: TRBV11-3
cdr3_length: 15
clone_size: .
j_call: TRBJ2-1
d_call: TRBD2
cdr3_aa: CASSFGIAGLNEQFF
cdr3_nt: TGTGCCAGCAGCTTCGGGATAGCGGGATTGAATGAGCAGTTCTTC

v_call: TRBV5-1
cdr3_length: 11
clone_size: many
j_call: TRBJ1-1
d_call: .
cdr3_aa: CASSRDTEAFF
cdr3_nt: TGTGCCAGCAGCAGGGACACTGAAGCTTTCTTT